This section outlines one TCR beta chain sequence together with its context. The antigen is unknown. V lost 2 bases, J lost 15 bases, and 27 bases lay in between. The CDR3 runs 16 residues. Per the germline V gene, CDR1 is SGHRS and CDR2 is YFSETQ. A minimum of 6 million PBMCs was isolated per sample. The record originates from a study of blood T cells in healthy people across ages. General observations from the study: Across the age range, TCR beta diversity per million T cells fell in a roughly linear way.

Combining a sample-barcoded 5' primer with a J-beta primer mix, a second PCR ran for roughly 7 to 12 cycles. Tags on each cDNA molecule came from a template-switch adaptor with 12 random nucleotides. TCRdb reanalysed the 5' RACE reads using MiXCR and keeps one entry per CDR3 protein. This table holds approximately 1,000,000 distinct CDR3 sequences, 40% to 55% found once. The chain carries TRBV5-1 and TRBJ2-4; a possible D gene is TRBD1 (5 bases). This TCR came from a woman aged 60 to 75 in good health. The sample consisted of blood. The CDR3 sequence is CASSLGERVNQETLYF. The CDR3 coding sequence is TGCGCCAGCAGCTTAGGGGAACGGGTAAACCAAGAGACCCTGTACTTC.